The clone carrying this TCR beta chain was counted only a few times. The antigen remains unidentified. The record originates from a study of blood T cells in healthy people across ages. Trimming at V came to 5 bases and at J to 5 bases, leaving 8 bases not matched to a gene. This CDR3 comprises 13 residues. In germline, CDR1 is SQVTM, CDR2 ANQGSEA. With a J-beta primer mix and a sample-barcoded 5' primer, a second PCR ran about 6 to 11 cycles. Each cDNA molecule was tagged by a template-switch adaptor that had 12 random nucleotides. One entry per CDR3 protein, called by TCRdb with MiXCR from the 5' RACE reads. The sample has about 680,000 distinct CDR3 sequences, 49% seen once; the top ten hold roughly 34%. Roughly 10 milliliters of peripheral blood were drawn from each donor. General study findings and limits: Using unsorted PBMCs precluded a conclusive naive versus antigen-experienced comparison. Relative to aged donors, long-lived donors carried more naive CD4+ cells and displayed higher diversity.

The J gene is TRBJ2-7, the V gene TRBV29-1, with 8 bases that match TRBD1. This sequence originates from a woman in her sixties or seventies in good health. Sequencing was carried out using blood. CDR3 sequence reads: CSVSETGVDEQYF. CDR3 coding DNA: TGCAGCGTTTCCGAGACAGGGGTTGACGAGCAGTACTTC.